The clone carrying this TCR beta chain was recorded many times. As yet, its antigen is unknown. Time point: newly diagnosed GD, antithyroid drugs for less than 3 months. RNA from PBMCs was the source of the TCR library. Construction of the TCR beta libraries employed iRepertoire HTBI primers in conjunction with Arm-PCR of CDR3 regions. One entry per CDR3 protein, called by TCRdb with MiXCR from the multiplex PCR reads. Here the sample spans roughly 350,000 distinct CDR3 sequences, roughly 17% being singletons. This sample stems from a study of regulatory T cells in long-lasting Graves disease. Whole-study findings and limits: Only peripheral blood was studied, not thyroid tissue. Favoring TRBV28, TRBJ1-2 and TRBJ2-5 was a feature seen in persistent disease.

Germline CDR1 and CDR2: SGHRS and YFSETQ. V was clipped by 4 bases and J by 1 base, with 6 bases between them. This CDR3 comprises 14 residues. The same sample was also studied in work on T cells in Graves' hyperthyroidism and ophthalmopathy. That report adds: Most clonotypes expanded in the thyroid (above 0.001) were also present in blood. From stable hyperthyroidism, ophthalmopathy was separated by a 13 V-J model.

The receptor's source is a man between 35 and 55 years old with Graves disease. This chain uses TRBV5-1 with TRBJ2-6; D gene unclear. The input for sequencing was peripheral blood mononuclear cells (PBMCs), taken at new diagnosis, from a patient treated with antithyroid drugs. The CDR3 region is CASSLSSGANVLTF. As DNA, the CDR3 is TGCGCCAGCAGCCTGTCTTCTGGGGCCAACGTCCTGACTTTC.